Each of the 21 T cell receptor beta chains below was sequenced from the same sample in a study of CD8 T cells in ankylosing spondylitis. MiXCR, run by TCRdb on the 5' RACE reads, gives a single entry per CDR3 protein. The sample consists of 30,000 to 45,000 distinct CDR3 sequences, about 3% of them appearing once. The sequencing sample was made of blood, either unsorted or a sorted T cell fraction (not recorded which). These receptors originate from a male donor with ankylosing spondylitis or in good health (not recorded which).

This clonotype came up many times. This chain links TRBV9 with TRBJ2-5; 8 bases line up with TRBD2. CDR3 length: 17 amino acids. V shed 0 bases and J 5 bases; nucleotides not matched to a gene: 12. In germline, CDR1 is SGDLS, CDR2 YYNGEE. DNA for the CDR3: TGTGCCAGCAGCGTAGCGGCTAGCGGGTTTCATCAGGAGACCCAGTACTTC. This encodes CASSVAASGFHQETQYF.

This clonotype was observed at least ten times. This chain links TRBV9 with TRBJ2-5; TRBD2 agrees at 7 bases. The length of the CDR3 is 15 residues. Germline CDR1 is SGDLS and CDR2 is YYNGEE. V dropped 0 bases and J dropped 2; count of bases not matched to a gene: 4. CDR3 in DNA: TGTGCCAGCAGCGTAGCCCTAGCGGCACAAGAGACCCAGTACTTC. This sequence encodes CASSVALAAQETQYF.

This clonotype was picked up many times. This sequence joins TRBV9 and TRBJ2-3; 7 nucleotides align to TRBD1. The CDR3 loop spans 15 amino acids. Germline CDR1 reads SGDLS; CDR2 reads YYNGEE. Trimming took 3 bases from V and 2 from J; bases not matched to a gene: 6. The CDR3 nucleotides are TGTGCCAGCAGCGCACAGGGGAATCCCACAGATACGCAGTATTTT. Translation gives CASSAQGNPTDTQYF.

This clonotype was seen at least ten times. This chain links TRBV9 with TRBJ2-6, with D perhaps matching TRBD1 (6 bases). The CDR3 length is 20 residues. Germline assignment: CDR1 SGDLS and CDR2 YYNGEE. Deletions cut 3 bases from V and 0 bases from J, with 22 bases between. The CDR3 DNA sequence: TGTGCCAGCAGCGCCCTAAGGACAGTCGATCCTCGCTCTGGGGCCAACGTCCTGACTTTC. Amino acid sequence: CASSALRTVDPRSGANVLTF. Combining the CDR3 with reference TRBV9 and TRBJ2-6 gives the whole variable domain DSGVTQTPKHLITATGQRVTLRCSPRSGDLSVYWYQQSLDQGLQFLIQYYNGEERAKGNILERFSAQQFPDLHSELNLSSLELGDSALYFCASSALRTVDPRSGANVLTFGAGSRLTVL.

In its sample, this clonotype was seen many times. The chain joins TRBV9 to TRBJ1-1; D not certain. CDR1 is SGDLS, CDR2 YYNGEE, per germline. The V gene lost 0 bases and the J gene lost 0 bases, with 12 bases spanning the gap. The CDR3 totals 16 residues. The CDR3 sequence is CASSVVSRPLNTEAFF. Here the CDR3 DNA reads TGTGCCAGCAGCGTAGTATCGAGGCCCTTGAACACTGAAGCTTTCTTT.

In this sample, this clonotype turned up many times. The chain uses TRBV9 and TRBJ2-5; D unclear. The CDR3 loop spans 15 amino acids. With 4 bases removed from V and 4 bases from J, the gap between germline ends came to 17 bases. Germline values: CDR1 SGDLS, CDR2 YYNGEE. The CDR3 reads CASSTWAGVSETQYF. CDR3 sequence (DNA): TGTGCCAGCAGCACCTGGGCAGGAGTATCAGAGACCCAGTACTTC.

This clonotype has ten or more counts. CDR3 protein: CASSVVGGDSPLHF. As DNA, the CDR3 is TGTGCCAGCAGCGTAGTGGGGGGCGATTCACCCCTCCACTTT. The V call is TRBV9, the J call TRBJ1-6, with TRBD1 as a possible D gene (6 bases). This CDR3 has 14 amino acids. The germline V and J ends were trimmed by 0 bases and 8 bases, with 9 bases remaining between them. CDR1 is SGDLS and CDR2 is YYNGEE in the germline V gene.

This clonotype has a count of ten or more. This chain joins TRBV9 and TRBJ2-1, with 7 positions matching TRBD2. Germline values: CDR1 SGDLS, CDR2 YYNGEE. The CDR3 covers 17 residues. With V trimmed by 0 bases and J by 7 bases, 13 bases remained unmatched. The CDR3 region is CASSVGPLLRGGNEQFF. Here the CDR3 DNA reads TGTGCCAGCAGCGTAGGTCCCCTCCTGCGGGGAGGGAATGAGCAGTTCTTC. Full variable domain (rest looked up from reference TRBV9 and TRBJ2-1): DSGVTQTPKHLITATGQRVTLRCSPRSGDLSVYWYQQSLDQGLQFLIQYYNGEERAKGNILERFSAQQFPDLHSELNLSSLELGDSALYFCASSVGPLLRGGNEQFFGPGTRLTVL.

This clonotype was counted at least ten times. V is TRBV9 and J is TRBJ1-2, with 9 bases aligning to TRBD1. CDR3 size: 17 residues. With V trimmed by 2 bases and J by 4 bases, 12 bases remained unmatched. Germline assignment: CDR1 SGDLS and CDR2 YYNGEE. CDR3 in DNA: TGTGCCAGCAGCGTCGGACAGGGGTCCTTAAACCTCTATGGCTACACCTTC. This translates into CASSVGQGSLNLYGYTF.

This clonotype was seen ten or more times. V gene TRBV9 combines with J gene TRBJ2-3; TRBD2 agrees at 7 bases. CDR1 and CDR2 (germline): SGDLS, YYNGEE. J gave up 5 bases and V 0 bases, and 9 bases lay outside the gene matches. The CDR3 spans 16 residues. As DNA, the CDR3 is TGTGCCAGCAGCGTAGGAGCGGGGCAGGGCGGAGATACGCAGTATTTT. As protein: CASSVGAGQGGDTQYF.

As concerns this clonotype: A clone one base away is much larger, so this may be a read error. The CDR3 spells CASSVATGRGKYYNKQFF. For the CDR3, the DNA is TGTGCCAGCAGCGTAGCTACGGGCAGGGGGAAATACTACAATAAGCAGTTCTTC. This chain joins TRBV9 and TRBJ2-1; TRBD1 aligns across 7 bases. Per the germline V gene, CDR1 is SGDLS and CDR2 is YYNGEE. This CDR3 region has 18 residues.

This clonotype was detected many times. The V and J genes are TRBV9 and TRBJ2-1, with TRBD2 identical over 9 bases. V lost 2 bases, J lost 9 bases, and 15 bases stayed unmatched. The CDR3 consists of 17 residues. Germline loops: CDR1 SGDLS, CDR2 YYNGEE. In DNA form, the CDR3 reads TGTGCCAGCAGCGTCTCTTCGCAGGGTAGCGGGGGCGGTGAGCAGTTCTTC. The encoded protein is CASSVSSQGSGGGEQFF.

This clonotype was recorded at least ten times. The chain links TRBV9 to TRBJ2-2, with D perhaps matching TRBD1 (5 bases). Per the germline V gene, CDR1 is SGDLS and CDR2 is YYNGEE. This CDR3 comprises 15 residues. The ends were cut back, 0 bases at V and 1 base at J, with 7 bases in the middle. In nucleotides, the CDR3 is TGTGCCAGCAGCGTAGATCAGGGGAACACCGGGGAGCTGTTTTTT. Its protein product is CASSVDQGNTGELFF.

The table lists this clonotype with many counts. The chain uses TRBV9 and TRBJ2-5; 12 nucleotides agree with TRBD1. Germline lookup yields CDR1 SGDLS and CDR2 YYNGEE. This CDR3 region has 17 residues. Trimming at V came to 0 bases and at J to 5 bases, leaving 8 bases not matched to a gene. As DNA, the CDR3 is TGTGCCAGCAGCGTAGGGGTCGGGACAGGGGGCGAGGAGACCCAGTACTTC. This sequence encodes CASSVGVGTGGEETQYF.

This clonotype was detected ten times or more. The gene calls are TRBV9 and TRBJ1-1; D possibly corresponds to TRBD1 (6 bases). V lost 4 bases to trimming and J lost 4 bases, with 23 bases between them. The CDR3 runs to 17 residues. Germline values: CDR1 SGDLS, CDR2 YYNGEE. The CDR3, as DNA: TGTGCCAGCAGCCCCCAAGGCGGGATACAGGGCCTCACTGAAGCTTTCTTT. Residues: CASSPQGGIQGLTEAFF. The whole variable domain, remainder taken from reference TRBV9 and TRBJ1-1, is DSGVTQTPKHLITATGQRVTLRCSPRSGDLSVYWYQQSLDQGLQFLIQYYNGEERAKGNILERFSAQQFPDLHSELNLSSLELGDSALYFCASSPQGGIQGLTEAFFGQGTRLTVV.

This clonotype was seen repeatedly, ten times or more. The gene calls are TRBV24-1 and TRBJ2-7; no reliable D call. This CDR3 comprises 12 residues. The germline gives CDR1 KGHDR, CDR2 SFDVKD. Trimming took off 5 bases at V and 4 bases at J, with 8 bases between the two ends. CDR3 sequence (DNA): TGTGCCACCAGTGTCCGATGTTACGAGCAGTACGTC. It codes for CATSVRCYEQYV.

This clonotype was counted ten times or more. V is TRBV9 and J is TRBJ2-1; D gene unclear. Trimming left V 0 bases short and J 9 bases short, with 7 bases between. The CDR3 extends over 12 amino acids. From germline, CDR1 is SGDLS and CDR2 YYNGEE. The chain's CDR3 is CASSVEGSEQFF. The CDR3 coding sequence is TGTGCCAGCAGCGTAGAAGGCAGTGAGCAGTTCTTC.

This clonotype was counted at least ten times. The rearrangement joins TRBV9 to TRBJ1-6, with D uncertain. Deletions cut 4 bases from V and 7 bases from J, with 9 bases between. The CDR3 is 13 residues long. The V gene's germline CDR1 is SGDLS and CDR2 YYNGEE. CDR3 sequence: CASSTEGNSPLHF. CDR3 coding DNA: TGTGCCAGCAGCACAGAGGGAAATTCACCCCTCCACTTT.

The sample holds many counts of this clonotype. This rearrangement joins TRBV9 to TRBJ2-1; 9 nucleotides align to TRBD2. Trimming removed 1 base from V and 8 bases from J; junction bases left unmatched: 10. The CDR3 extends over 16 amino acids. CDR1 SGDLS and CDR2 YYNGEE come from the germline V gene. CDR3 sequence reads: CASSVLGASGTDEQFF. In nucleotides, the CDR3 is TGTGCCAGCAGCGTACTGGGGGCTAGCGGGACGGATGAGCAGTTCTTC.

This clonotype was seen repeatedly, ten times or more. The V gene is TRBV9, the J gene TRBJ2-1; D is perhaps TRBD2 (6 bases). V was pared by 5 bases and J by 12 bases, with 18 bases between. CDR1 is SGDLS and CDR2 is YYNGEE in the germline V gene. The CDR3 covers 13 residues. The CDR3 loop is CASSFSAGLGQFF. The DNA for the CDR3 is TGTGCCAGCAGTTTCTCCGCGGGACTGGGGCAGTTCTTC.

The chain recombines TRBV6-4 with TRBJ1-2; 7 bases match TRBD1. Germline assignment: CDR1 MRHNA and CDR2 SNTAGT. CDR3 length: 14 amino acids. J gave up 2 bases and V 6 bases, and 6 bases lay outside the gene matches. The CDR3 nucleotides are TGTGCCAGCAGGGAGCGGGGACAGAACTATGGCTACACCTTC. Translation gives CASRERGQNYGYTF.